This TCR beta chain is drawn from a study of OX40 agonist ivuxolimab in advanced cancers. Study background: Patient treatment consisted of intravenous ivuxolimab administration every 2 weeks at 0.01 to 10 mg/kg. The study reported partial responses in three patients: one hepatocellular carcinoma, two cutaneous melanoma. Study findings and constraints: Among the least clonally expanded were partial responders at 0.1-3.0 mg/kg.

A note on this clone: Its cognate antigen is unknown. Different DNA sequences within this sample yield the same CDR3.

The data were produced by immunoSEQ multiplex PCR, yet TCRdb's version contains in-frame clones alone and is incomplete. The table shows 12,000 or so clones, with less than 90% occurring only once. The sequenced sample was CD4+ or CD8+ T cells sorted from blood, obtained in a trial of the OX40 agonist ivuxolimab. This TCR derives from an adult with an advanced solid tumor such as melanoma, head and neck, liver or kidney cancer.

The CDR3 region has the DNA TGTGCCAGCAGTTTATTTCAGGGGGCCCAGCCCCAGCATTTT. Protein sequence: CASSLFQGAQPQHF. V gene TRBV27 combines with J gene TRBJ1-5, with 8 positions matching TRBD1. The CDR3 is 14 amino acids. Trimming took 1 base from V and 7 from J; bases not matched to a gene: 3. Germline V gene data show CDR1 as MNHEY and CDR2 as SMNVEV (reference sequence).